These 26 T cell receptor beta chains came from one sample sequenced in a study of regulatory T cells in long-lasting Graves disease. Sample time point: newly diagnosed GD, antithyroid drugs for less than 3 months. From PBMCs, RNA was extracted and then used to make the TCR library. CDR3 regions were amplified by Arm-PCR using iRepertoire HTBI primers to build TCR beta libraries. Each CDR3 protein gets one entry after TCRdb re-called the multiplex PCR reads with MiXCR. This table has approximately 400,000 distinct CDR3 sequences, about 16% appearing once. The starting material was peripheral blood mononuclear cells (PBMCs), obtained at new diagnosis, from a patient treated with antithyroid drugs. All receptors derive from a female donor with Graves disease.

This clonotype came up a few times. The chain has TRBV20-1 and TRBJ2-3; D unclear. Deletions cut 0 bases from V and 5 bases from J, with 9 bases between. Germline V lookup: CDR1 DFQATT, CDR2 SNEGSKA (reference sequence). The CDR3 spans 13 residues. CDR3 in DNA: TGCAGTGCTAGAGATCCTAGGAGAGATACGCAGTATTTT. This translates into CSARDPRRDTQYF.

The chain couples TRBV7-2 to TRBJ2-3; 7 bases agree with TRBD1. Germline-derived CDR1 and CDR2 are SGHTA and FQGNSA. The CDR3 extends over 17 amino acids. V was clipped by 5 bases and J by 3 bases; unmatched bases: 14. The CDR3 coding sequence is TGTACCAGCAGCATAGACAGGGCCGGTTACAGTACAGATACGCAGTATTTT. Protein product: CTSSIDRAGYSTDTQYF.

This clonotype was detected ten times or more. CDR3 in DNA: TGCGCCAGCAGCCAAGATTCGGACGTTTCCACAGATACGCAGTATTTT. It specifies CASSQDSDVSTDTQYF. J is TRBJ2-3 and V is TRBV4-3; D call uncertain. The CDR3 has 16 amino acids. Germline values: CDR1 LGHNA, CDR2 YSLEER. Trimming removed 0 bases at V and 2 bases at J, with 12 bases between.

In this sample, this clonotype turned up many times. The genes are TRBV29-1 and TRBJ2-1; 10 bases align to TRBD2. In germline, CDR1 is SQVTM, CDR2 ANQGSEA. This CDR3 spans 19 amino acids. Trimming took 1 base from V and 1 from J; bases not matched to a gene: 13. The CDR3 sequence: CSVEGFGGLAGVSYNEQFF. DNA of the CDR3: TGCAGCGTTGAAGGGTTTGGCGGCCTAGCGGGAGTATCCTACAATGAGCAGTTCTTC.

The sample holds many counts of this clonotype. The chain couples TRBV6-2 or TRBV6-3 to TRBJ1-6; 10 bases map to TRBD1. The V gene's germline CDR1 is MNHEY and CDR2 SVGEGT. After removal of 2 bases from V and 8 bases from J, the junction contained 3 bases not matched to a gene. CDR3 length equals 15 residues. CDR3 protein: CASSYTGTGDSPLHF. The CDR3 nucleotides read TGTGCCAGCAGTTACACCGGGACAGGGGATTCACCCCTCCACTTT.

This clonotype was observed a handful of times. The rearrangement uses TRBV10-3 and TRBJ2-1; TRBD1 might be the D (5 bases). The CDR3 has 16 amino acids. V lost 2 bases and J 0 bases, leaving 11 bases between the germline ends. Germline values: CDR1 ENHRY, CDR2 SYGVKD. CDR3 nucleotides: TGTGCCATCAGTGAGGCAGGGCAACACTCCTACAATGAGCAGTTCTTC. Its translation is CAISEAGQHSYNEQFF.

This clonotype was detected ten times or more. The rearrangement uses TRBV2 and TRBJ1-1; D not resolved. Germline values: CDR1 SNHLY, CDR2 FYNNEI. The CDR3 length is 15 residues. V lost 8 bases, J lost 3 bases, and 19 bases lay in between. CDR3 region: CASGLRGLGDTEAFF. The CDR3 DNA reads as TGTGCCAGCGGGCTTCGGGGTCTTGGGGACACTGAAGCTTTCTTT.

This clonotype appeared a few times. This chain joins TRBV10-2 and TRBJ1-6, with D uncertain. This CDR3 has 15 amino acids. V lost 1 base and J 4 bases, leaving 8 bases between the germline ends. CDR1 is WSHSY and CDR2 is SAAADI in the germline V gene. The CDR3 bases are TGCGCCAGCAGTGAGTGGGGTATATATAATTCACCCCTCCACTTT. Amino acids: CASSEWGIYNSPLHF.

This chain connects TRBV20-1 to TRBJ2-7, with a tentative D call TRBD2 (6 bases). The ends were cut back, 1 base at V and 1 base at J, with 11 bases in the middle. Per the germline V gene, CDR1 is DFQATT and CDR2 is SNEGSKA (reference sequence). The CDR3 has 14 amino acids. The CDR3 spells CSARAATRSYEQYF. DNA of the CDR3: TGCAGTGCTAGAGCTGCGACTAGGTCCTACGAGCAGTACTTC.

Worth noting for this clonotype: Since a far larger clone is one base different, this is likely a read error. The CDR3 is CASSFVLIVGGLTGTQYF. The CDR3 DNA sequence: TGTGCCAGCAGCTTCGTTCTTATAGTGGGGGGACTCACAGGTACGCAGTATTTT. The genes are TRBV11-2 and TRBJ2-3, with D tentatively TRBD2 (6 bases). Germline assignment: CDR1 SGHAT and CDR2 FQNNGV. There are 18 residues in the CDR3. Complete variable domain (other parts from reference TRBV11-2 and TRBJ2-3): EAGVAQSPRYKIIEKRQSVAFWCNPISGHATLYWYQQILGQGPKLLIQFQNNGVVDDSQLPKDRFSAERLKGVDSTLKIQPAKLEDSAVYLCASSFVLIVGGLTGTQYFGPGTRLTVL.

The sample holds many counts of this clonotype. This chain uses TRBV28 with TRBJ1-5, with TRBD1 matching over 7 bases. CDR3 length equals 18 residues. J lost 3 bases, V lost 4 bases, and 15 bases had no gene match. Germline CDR1 MDHEN, CDR2 SYDVKM. CDR3 DNA sequence: TGTGCCAGCAGTTCAGCAGTCCAATGGACAGGTAACAATCAGCCCCAGCATTTT. Its protein is CASSSAVQWTGNNQPQHF. The full variable domain, rest sourced from reference TRBV28 and TRBJ1-5, is DVKVTQSSRYLVKRTGEKVFLECVQDMDHENMFWYRQDPGLGLRLIYFSYDVKMKEKGDIPEGYSVSREKKERFSLILESASTNQTSMYLCASSSAVQWTGNNQPQHFGDGTRLSIL.

This clonotype was recorded at least ten times. This sequence joins TRBV15 and TRBJ1-2; TRBD1 might be the D (6 bases). The CDR3 sequence is 15 residues long. With 7 bases removed from V and 4 bases from J, the gap between germline ends came to 19 bases. CDR1 is LNHNV and CDR2 is YYDKDF in the germline V gene (reference sequence). As DNA, the CDR3 is TGTGCCACCACCTTTGGGAGGGGGGAACTCTATGGCTACACCTTC. Residues: CATTFGRGELYGYTF.

This clonotype was counted at least ten times. This rearrangement joins TRBV6-1 to TRBJ1-2, with TRBD1 as a possible D gene (6 bases). Germline V gene lookup returns CDR1 MNHNS and CDR2 SASEGT. V lost 5 bases and J 4 bases, leaving 20 bases between the germline ends. The CDR3 has 16 amino acids. The CDR3 nucleotides read TGTGCCAGCAGTACCCATCCGGGACACCGAGTCTATGGCTACACCTTC. Its protein is CASSTHPGHRVYGYTF.

The V gene is TRBV6-1, the J gene TRBJ1-5; 10 bases fit TRBD1. CDR1 and CDR2 from the germline V gene are MNHNS and SASEGT. Trimming at V came to 4 bases and at J to 6 bases, leaving 9 bases not matched to a gene. This CDR3 is 16 amino acids long. This chain's CDR3 is CASSGGTGDGIQPQHF. CDR3 bases: TGTGCCAGCAGTGGCGGGACAGGGGATGGCATTCAGCCCCAGCATTTT.

The rearrangement links TRBV27 to TRBJ2-2; D remains unclear. This CDR3 comprises 12 residues. Trimming pared 3 bases from V and 6 bases from J, leaving 5 bases between. The germline CDR1 and CDR2 sequences are MNHEY and SMNVEV (reference sequence). The DNA of the CDR3 is TGTGCCAGCAGTTTCGCTCCCGGGGAGCTGTTTTTT. This codes for CASSFAPGELFF.

The sample holds a few counts of this clonotype. This chain uses TRBV28 with TRBJ2-4; D gene ambiguous. Germline V gene sequence: CDR1 MDHEN, CDR2 SYDVKM. This CDR3 is 15 amino acids long. Trimming shortened V by 5 bases and J by 6 bases, and 17 bases separated the two germline ends. CDR3 protein: CASSRAPWERNIQYF. CDR3 DNA: TGTGCCAGCAGTAGGGCTCCGTGGGAACGAAACATTCAGTACTTC.

This clonotype appeared a few times. The genes are TRBV19 and TRBJ1-2, with D possibly TRBD1 on 5 matching bases. Germline CDR1 LNHDA, CDR2 SQIVND (reference sequence). V lost 7 bases to trimming and J lost 6 bases, with 15 bases between them. The CDR3 is 13 residues long. CDR3 loop: CASTPQGLDGYTF. Here the CDR3 DNA reads TGTGCCAGTACGCCCCAGGGACTTGATGGCTACACCTTC.

This clonotype has a handful of counts. Given a much more abundant clone one base away, this may be a read error. The rearrangement joins TRBV27 to TRBJ1-1; tentative D call: TRBD1 (5 bases). The CDR3 is made up of 18 amino acids. Trimming shortened V by 3 bases and J by 5 bases, and 25 bases separated the two germline ends. Germline V CDR1 and CDR2: MNHEY, SMNVEV (reference sequence). This chain's CDR3 is CASSFRSRTREGGTEAFF. The DNA for the CDR3 is TGTGCCAGCAGTTTTAGGTCGAGGACAAGGGAAGGTGGGACTGAAGCTTTCTTT.

This chain joins TRBV14 and TRBJ1-4; D call uncertain. CDR1 is SGHDN and CDR2 is FVKESK in the germline V gene. CDR3 size: 16 residues. Trimming took 4 bases from V and 11 from J, leaving 23 bases between them. The CDR3 is CASSLNPGDIPRKLFF. Written as DNA, the CDR3 is TGTGCCAGCAGCCTCAACCCCGGGGATATTCCTAGGAAACTGTTTTTT.

Remarks on this clonotype: Since a far larger clone is one base different, this is likely a read error. The chain combines TRBV2 with TRBJ2-1; D possibly corresponds to TRBD1 (5 bases). This CDR3 contains 15 residues. CDR1 is SNHLY, CDR2 FYNNEI, per germline. V was shortened by 2 bases and J by 10 bases, with 18 bases between the two germline ends. DNA of the CDR3: TGTGCCAGCAGTGAATGGTCAGGGTACGGGTACGAGCAGTTCTTC. Residues: CASSEWSGYGYEQFF. The complete variable domain, with remaining parts taken from reference TRBV2 and TRBJ2-1, reads EPEVTQTPSHQVTQMGQEVILRCVPISNHLYFYWYRQILGQKVEFLVSFYNNEISEKSEIFDDQFSVERPDGSNFTLKIRSTKLEDSAMYFCASSEWSGYGYEQFFGPGTRLTVL.

Many counts were recorded for this clonotype. The rearrangement joins TRBV3-1 to TRBJ1-2; no reliable D call. Germline CDR1 reads LGHDT; CDR2 reads YNNKEL (reference sequence). Trimming took off 3 bases at V and 3 bases at J, with 5 bases between the two ends. The CDR3 is made up of 12 amino acids. The CDR3 reads CASSQADYGYTF. The CDR3 DNA reads as TGTGCCAGCAGCCAGGCCGACTATGGCTACACCTTC.

This clonotype was seen ten or more times. The chain combines TRBV7-9 with TRBJ1-2; TRBD1 is a possible D gene (6 bases). Trimming removed 8 bases from V and 4 bases from J, with 20 bases in between. Germline lookup yields CDR1 SEHNR and CDR2 FQNEAQ (reference sequence). This CDR3 region has 15 residues. The CDR3 protein is CASARRGAGSYGYTF. The CDR3 nucleotides read TGTGCCAGCGCAAGGAGGGGGGCTGGTAGCTATGGCTACACCTTC.

The chain couples TRBV2 to TRBJ1-3, with D possibly TRBD1 on 6 matching bases. CDR3 length: 15 residues. From germline, CDR1 is SNHLY and CDR2 FYNNEI. The ends were cut back, 7 bases at V and 3 bases at J, with 16 bases in the middle. CDR3 loop: CASTEGRGGGNTIYF. The CDR3 DNA sequence: TGTGCCAGCACCGAAGGCAGGGGAGGTGGAAACACCATATATTTT.

This clonotype was picked up a small number of times. The V call is TRBV10-2, the J call TRBJ1-1, with D maybe TRBD1 (5 bases). CDR1 is WSHSY and CDR2 is SAAADI in the germline V gene. V was clipped by 5 bases and J by 1 base, with 8 bases between them. The CDR3 runs 13 residues. In nucleotides, the CDR3 is TGCGCCAGCAGTACACAGGCGAACACTGAAGCTTTCTTT. This sequence encodes CASSTQANTEAFF.

The sample holds a few counts of this clonotype. The conserved closing phenylalanine or tryptophan is absent in this CDR3, likely reflecting a read error. V gene TRBV30 combines with J gene TRBJ1-4; TRBD1 agrees at 9 bases. Germline lookup yields CDR1 GTSNPN and CDR2 SVGIG (reference sequence). V lost 0 bases to trimming and J lost 8 bases; unmatched junction nucleotides: 10. This CDR3 is built from 16 residues. CDR3 residues: CAWSVLQTGGAEKLFS. CDR3 sequence (DNA): TGTGCCTGGAGTGTACTTCAGACAGGGGGTGCCGAAAAACTGTTTTCT.

J is TRBJ2-2 and V is TRBV30; no definite D call. The V and J ends lost 2 bases and 0 bases respectively, with 7 bases between them. This CDR3 is 14 amino acids long. Germline V gene data show CDR1 as GTSNPN and CDR2 as SVGIG (reference sequence). CDR3 in amino acids: CAWSPVANTGELFF. For the CDR3, the DNA is TGTGCCTGGAGTCCCGTCGCGAACACCGGGGAGCTGTTTTTT.